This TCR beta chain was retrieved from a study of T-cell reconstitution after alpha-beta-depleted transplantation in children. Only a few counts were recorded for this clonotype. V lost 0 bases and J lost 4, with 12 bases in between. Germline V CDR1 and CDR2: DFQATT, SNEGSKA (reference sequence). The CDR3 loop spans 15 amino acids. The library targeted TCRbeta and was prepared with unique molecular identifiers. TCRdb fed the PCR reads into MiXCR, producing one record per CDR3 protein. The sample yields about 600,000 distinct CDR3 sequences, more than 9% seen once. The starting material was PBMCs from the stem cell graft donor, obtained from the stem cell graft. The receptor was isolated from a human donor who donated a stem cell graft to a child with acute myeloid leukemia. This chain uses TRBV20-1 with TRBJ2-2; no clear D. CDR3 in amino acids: CSAREPRVGTGELFF. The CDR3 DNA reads TGCAGTGCTAGAGAACCTAGAGTTGGCACCGGGGAGCTGTTTTTT.